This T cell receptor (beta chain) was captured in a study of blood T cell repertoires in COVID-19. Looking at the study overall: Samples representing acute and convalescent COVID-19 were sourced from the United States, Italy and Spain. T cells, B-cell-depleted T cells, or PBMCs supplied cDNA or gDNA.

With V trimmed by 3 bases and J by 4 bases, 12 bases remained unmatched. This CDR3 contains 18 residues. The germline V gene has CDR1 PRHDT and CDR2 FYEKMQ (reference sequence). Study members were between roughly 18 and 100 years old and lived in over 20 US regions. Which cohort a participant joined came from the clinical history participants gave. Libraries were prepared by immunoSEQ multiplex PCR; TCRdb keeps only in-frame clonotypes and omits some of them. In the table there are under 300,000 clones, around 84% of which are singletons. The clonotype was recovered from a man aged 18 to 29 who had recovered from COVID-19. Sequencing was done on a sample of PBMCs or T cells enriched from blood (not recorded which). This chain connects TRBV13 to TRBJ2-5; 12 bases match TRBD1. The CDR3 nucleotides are TGTGCCAGCAGCTTTTCGGGACAGGGGGCTTTGGCGGGAGAGACCCAGTACTTC. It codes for CASSFSGQGALAGETQYF.